This note documents a single T cell receptor beta chain sequence. Per germline, CDR1 SGHDN and CDR2 FVKESK. V lost 0 bases, J lost 6 bases, and 6 bases stayed unmatched. The CDR3 spans 17 residues. This sample was taken from a study of beta chain features in type 1 diabetes. All of the isolated RNA was reverse transcribed, so expressed TCRB transcripts were sequenced. Assay: immunoSEQ multiplex PCR; the TCRdb copy retains only in-frame clones and omits some. The sample holds 200,000 to 250,000 clones; 27% are singletons and the top ten take 3% to 4%. The rearrangement uses TRBV14 and TRBJ2-1; 12 bases match TRBD2. The sequence was obtained from a man between 25 and 39 years old in good health. Sequencing was carried out using central memory CD4+ T cells from blood. For the CDR3, the DNA is TGTGCCAGCAGCCAAGAAAGGACTAGCGGGGTTAGCAATGAGCAGTTCTTC. Its translation: CASSQERTSGVSNEQFF.